This entry lists 21 T cell receptor beta chains sequenced from one sample in a study of cytomegalovirus exposure and HLA in healthy donors (TCRdb year 2017). Library method: the immunoSEQ multiplex PCR assay. For the multiplex PCR, a mixture combining 60 forward primers for TCR Vbeta segments and 13 reverse primers for TCR Jbeta segments was used. TCRdb limited this immuneACCESS table to in-frame rearrangements with V and J called. A share of clones is missing; checked studies link under half to unresolved V genes, and the rest is unexplained. Here the sample has 130,000 to 150,000 clones; over 70% occur a single time. Jointly, the top ten make up under 5% of the sample. Sample: PBMCs. These receptors all stem from a man between 35 and 55 years old in good health and CMV-seronegative.

This clone turned up a few times. The V call is TRBV19, the J call TRBJ2-7; the D is unclear. With 5 bases removed from V and 3 bases from J, the gap between germline ends came to 17 bases. This CDR3 has 15 residues. CDR1 is LNHDA and CDR2 is SQIVND in the germline V gene (reference sequence). The CDR3: CASSPTTPPSYEQYF. CDR3 bases: TGTGCCAGTAGTCCCACCACACCGCCCAGCTACGAGCAGTACTTC.

This rearrangement joins TRBV5-1 to TRBJ1-5; D not resolved. V lost 0 bases and J 0 bases, leaving 7 bases between the germline ends. This CDR3 has 15 amino acids. Germline V gives CDR1 SGHRS, CDR2 YFSETQ. The CDR3 coding sequence is TGCGCCAGCAGCTTGGACAATTATAGCAATCAGCCCCAGCATTTT. As protein: CASSLDNYSNQPQHF. Full variable domain (missing parts from reference TRBV5-1 and TRBJ1-5): KAGVTQTPRYLIKTRGQQVTLSCSPISGHRSVSWYQQTPGQGLQFLFEYFSETQRNKGNFPGRFSGRQFSNSRSEMNVSTLELGDSALYLCASSLDNYSNQPQHFGDGTRLSIL.

This chain uses TRBV6-5 with TRBJ2-1; D possibly corresponds to TRBD2 (6 bases). Trimming removed 4 bases from V and 9 bases from J, with 19 bases in between. The CDR3 consists of 15 residues. Germline lookup yields CDR1 MNHEY and CDR2 SVGAGI. The CDR3 loop is CASSSGVFIGGEQFF. The CDR3 DNA is TGTGCCAGCAGTTCGGGAGTCTTCATTGGGGGTGAGCAGTTCTTC.

V gene TRBV11-3 combines with J gene TRBJ2-1; unclear D gene. The V end lost 6 bases, the J end lost 9 bases, and 12 bases lay between the germline ends. The CDR3 has 12 amino acids. CDR1 SGHNT and CDR2 YENEEA come from the germline V gene. The CDR3 DNA reads TGTGCCAGCAGTTATCTATATGGTGAGCAGTTCTTC. It translates to CASSYLYGEQFF.

The chain joins TRBV28 to TRBJ2-1; the D gene is possibly TRBD1 (6 bases). The CDR3 sequence is 14 residues long. The V end was cut by 2 bases, the J end by 9 bases, with 14 bases between. CDR1 is MDHEN, CDR2 SYDVKM, per germline. CDR3 nucleotides: TGTGCCAGCAGTTTAGTCGTGGGGGCCGTTGAGCAGTTCTTC. Amino acid sequence: CASSLVVGAVEQFF.

The rearrangement joins TRBV9 to TRBJ2-2; the match to TRBD1 covers 9 bases. In germline, CDR1 is SGDLS, CDR2 YYNGEE. The CDR3 length is 15 residues. The ends lost 4 bases at V and 5 bases at J; junction bases unmatched: 6. The CDR3 nucleotides are TGTGCCAGCAGCCCGCGGACAGGGGTGACCGGGGAGCTGTTTTTT. It yields the protein CASSPRTGVTGELFF.

The chain carries TRBV30 and TRBJ2-5; TRBD1 might be the D (5 bases). In germline, CDR1 is GTSNPN, CDR2 SVGIG (reference sequence). The ends were cut back, 0 bases at V and 5 bases at J, with 16 bases in the middle. The CDR3 covers 15 residues. The CDR3 spells CAWSVSAWGRETQYF. The CDR3 DNA sequence: TGTGCCTGGAGTGTATCGGCCTGGGGCCGCGAGACCCAGTACTTC.

This clone showed up just once. At one end, the junction sequence differs from germline, possibly due to a read error. The chain employs TRBV2 and TRBJ1-2, with no clear D. There are 14 residues in the CDR3. Germline-derived CDR1 and CDR2 are SNHLY and FYNNEI. CDR3 DNA sequence: TGTGCCAGCAGTGAAGGCGGGATTAACTATGGCTACCCCTTC. Its protein product is CASSEGGINYGYPF.

This chain links TRBV12-2 with TRBJ2-6; the table gives TRBD1 as D, unverified against the DNA. TRBV12-2 corresponds to a pseudogene. This CDR3 region has 18 residues. The CDR3 is CATPSIGRVLSGANVLTF. DNA for the CDR3: TGTGCAACTCCCTCAATAGGCAGGGTCCTCTCTGGGGCCAACGTCCTGACTTTC.

The V call is TRBV28, the J call TRBJ2-1; 9 nucleotides agree with TRBD1. Per the germline V gene, CDR1 is MDHEN and CDR2 is SYDVKM. Trimming took 7 bases from V and 5 from J; bases not matched to a gene: 9. The CDR3 runs 15 residues. CDR3 region: CASKTGGEGNNEQFF. In DNA form, the CDR3 reads TGTGCCAGCAAAACAGGGGGCGAGGGCAACAATGAGCAGTTCTTC.

The rearrangement links TRBV9 to TRBJ2-7, with a tentative D call TRBD2 (7 bases). V was cut by 3 bases and J by 5 bases, with 21 bases left in between. Germline lookup yields CDR1 SGDLS and CDR2 YYNGEE. The CDR3 consists of 16 residues. In DNA form, the CDR3 reads TGTGCCAGCAGCGCCCGGGGGGCTAGCTTAACCGACGAGCAGTACTTC. Amino acids: CASSARGASLTDEQYF.

This clone came up a few times. CDR3 in DNA: TGTGCCAGCAGCTTAGCCAGGGAGGGTTTCGGTCAGCCCCAGCATTTT. This sequence encodes CASSLAREGFGQPQHF. This sequence joins TRBV7-9 and TRBJ1-5, with D perhaps TRBD1 (5 bases). The ends were cut back, 0 bases at V and 6 bases at J, with 15 bases in the middle. The germline V gene encodes CDR1 SEHNR and CDR2 FQNEAQ (reference sequence). This CDR3 contains 16 residues. The variable domain in full, completed from reference TRBV7-9 and TRBJ1-5, reads DTGVSQNPRHKITKRGQNVTFRCDPISEHNRLYWYRQTLGQGPEFLTYFQNEAQLEKSRLLSDRFSAERPKGSFSTLEIQRTEQGDSAMYLCASSLAREGFGQPQHFGDGTRLSIL.

The chain uses TRBV7-9 and TRBJ1-6; perhaps TRBD1 as D (5 bases). V lost 0 bases, J lost 5 bases, and 8 bases lay in between. Germline V gene lookup returns CDR1 SEHNR and CDR2 FQNEAQ (reference sequence). The CDR3 contains 15 residues. CDR3 DNA: TGTGCCAGCAGCTTAGCCGACAGTCATAATTCACCCCTCCACTTT. It yields the protein CASSLADSHNSPLHF.

V gene TRBV9 combines with J gene TRBJ1-5, with D possibly TRBD1 on 6 matching bases. The CDR3 runs to 15 residues. From germline, CDR1 is SGDLS and CDR2 YYNGEE. Trimming stripped 4 bases from V and 0 bases from J, with 11 bases between. The chain's CDR3 is CASSSRGDSNQPQHF. The CDR3 DNA reads as TGTGCCAGCAGCTCCAGGGGAGATAGCAATCAGCCCCAGCATTTT.

The V gene is TRBV6-4, the J gene TRBJ1-5, with D possibly being TRBD1 (5 bases). Looked up from germline, CDR1 is MRHNA and CDR2 is SNTAGT. Trimming left V 8 bases short and J 3 bases short, with 17 bases between. The CDR3 spans 15 residues. The CDR3 sequence: CASAQRAGINQPQHF. In DNA form, the CDR3 reads TGTGCCAGCGCCCAACGGGCAGGGATCAATCAGCCCCAGCATTTT.

The sample holds one count of this clone. The chain combines TRBV15 with TRBJ1-5; 9 nucleotides match TRBD1. Germline values: CDR1 LNHNV, CDR2 YYDKDF (reference sequence). There are 16 residues in the CDR3. V dropped 0 bases and J dropped 7; count of bases not matched to a gene: 7. CDR3 sequence (DNA): TGTGCCACCAGCAGAGATTTGGGACAGGGCGGACAGCCCCAGCATTTT. This sequence encodes CATSRDLGQGGQPQHF.

The chain recombines TRBV21-1 with TRBJ2-3; the table gives TRBD1 as D, unverified against the DNA. TRBV21-1 is termed a pseudogene. The length of the CDR3 is 15 residues. The CDR3 nucleotides are TGTGCCAGCAGCATGCTCCGGGACAGCGGAGATACGCAGTATTTT. This gives the protein CASSMLRDSGDTQYF.

V is TRBV27 and J is TRBJ2-3, with 7 bases lining up with TRBD2. This CDR3 has 15 residues. The germline V gene encodes CDR1 MNHEY and CDR2 SMNVEV (reference sequence). Germline trimming cut 4 bases from V and 0 bases from J; bases unmatched to any gene: 4. The CDR3 nucleotides read TGTGCCAGCAGTTGGGGGGGGACTAGCACAGATACGCAGTATTTT. Its protein product is CASSWGGTSTDTQYF.

The rearrangement joins TRBV18 to TRBJ1-1; possible D gene TRBD1, 6 bases. Trimming took 5 bases from V and 6 from J, leaving 13 bases between them. Germline CDR1 KGHSH, CDR2 LQKENI. The CDR3 extends over 13 amino acids. CDR3 residues: CASSTKQGSEAFF. CDR3 nucleotide sequence: TGTGCCAGCTCAACTAAACAGGGATCTGAAGCTTTCTTT.

CDR3 in DNA: TGTGCCTGGAGGCGTTCAGGGCTAATGAACACTGAAGCTTTCTTT. Amino acids: CAWRRSGLMNTEAFF. The V call is TRBV30, the J call TRBJ1-1; D is perhaps TRBD1 (5 bases). The CDR3 spans 15 residues. The germline V gene encodes CDR1 GTSNPN and CDR2 SVGIG (reference sequence). V shed 3 bases and J shed 0 bases, with 14 bases lying between them. Filled out from reference TRBV30 and TRBJ1-1, the complete variable domain reads SQTIHQWPATLVQPVGSPLSLECTVEGTSNPNLYWYRQAAGRGLQLLFYSVGIGQISSEVPQNLSASRPQDRQFILSSKKLLLSDSGFYLCAWRRSGLMNTEAFFGQGTRLTVV.

The chain employs TRBV6-1 and TRBJ1-3, with D unresolved. CDR1 and CDR2 (germline): MNHNS, SASEGT. V lost 2 bases and J 14 bases, leaving 16 bases between the germline ends. The length of the CDR3 is 13 residues. The CDR3: CASSEQAPALLYF. Here the CDR3 DNA reads TGTGCCAGCAGTGAACAGGCGCCGGCGCTACTATATTTT.